This note documents a single T cell receptor beta chain sequence. The antigen remains unidentified. The source of the sample is a study of shared clonotypes between healthy human individuals. About the research overall: Each donor's CD8 memory used one plate, CD8 naive two, each CD4 subset three. Study findings and constraints: Naive subsets tended to show greater estimated richness than memory subsets. Depth was large, yet rarefaction showed that sorted-subset sequencing was incomplete.

Original data processing: Filtering of immunoSEQ junctional sequences could not match full-length read filtering. This table comes from immunoSEQ multiplex PCR, and its TCRdb copy is limited to in-frame clones, with some not included. Clonal size and the V and J genes are those of that table, whereas D and trimming came from the DNA. Among around 2,000,000 clones, around 93% were seen once, and the ten largest hold around 1.7%. CD45RO-negative CD8 cells positively selected for CCR7 made up the naive population, which excluded terminally differentiated effector memory CD45RA+ cells. This sequence originates from a man in his late teens or twenties in good health. Some clones in this sample may be carry-over from other donors' samples. Sequencing input: naive CD8+ T cells from PBMCs.

CDR3 protein: CASRRQNSSYNEQFF. The CDR3 nucleotides read TGCGCCAGCAGGAGACAGAACAGCTCCTACAATGAGCAGTTCTTC. The genes are TRBV23-1 and TRBJ2-1; the D gene is possibly TRBD1 (5 bases). TRBV23-1 is labeled an ORF, and its function is uncertain. V gave up 6 bases and J gave up 0 bases, with 12 bases separating them. CDR3 size: 15 residues.